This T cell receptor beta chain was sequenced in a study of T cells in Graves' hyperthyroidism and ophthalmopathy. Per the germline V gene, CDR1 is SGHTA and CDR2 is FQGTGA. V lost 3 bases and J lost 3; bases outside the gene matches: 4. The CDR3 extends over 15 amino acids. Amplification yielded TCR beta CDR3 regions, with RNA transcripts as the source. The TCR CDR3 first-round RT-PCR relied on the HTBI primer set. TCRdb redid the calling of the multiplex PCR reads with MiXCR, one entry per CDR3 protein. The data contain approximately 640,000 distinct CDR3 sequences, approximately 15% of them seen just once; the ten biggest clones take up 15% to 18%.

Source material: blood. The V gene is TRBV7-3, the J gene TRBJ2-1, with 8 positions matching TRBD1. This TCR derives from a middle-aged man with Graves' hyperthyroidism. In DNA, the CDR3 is TGTGCCAGCAGCTTCGGACAGGGCTACTACAATGAGCAGTTCTTC. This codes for CASSFGQGYYNEQFF.